These T cell receptor beta chains were read from a single sample in a study of OX40 agonist ivuxolimab in advanced cancers. The method was immunoSEQ multiplex PCR; TCRdb's version includes in-frame clones alone and lacks a portion of them. Of 65,000 to 75,000 clones listed, roughly 85% are singletons. The material sequenced was CD4+ or CD8+ T cells sorted from blood, taken in a trial of the OX40 agonist ivuxolimab. All receptors come from an adult with an advanced solid tumor such as melanoma, head and neck, liver or kidney cancer. The CDR3 runs from the conserved cysteine through the conserved F or W. A D gene is named only where the DNA matches it firmly. The size field is filled for only some rows; it gives once, few, many or a size class.

V gene	J gene	clone size	D gene	CDR3 DNA	CDR3 protein
TRBV5-4	TRBJ2-3	NA	NA	TGTGCCAGCAGCTTGGGGGGAGGGGCAGGGGCAGATACGCAGTATTTT	CASSLGGGAGADTQYF
TRBV2	TRBJ2-5	few	NA	TGTGCCAGCAGTGGGAGGCAGGGGCGTCAAGAGACCCAGTACTTC	CASSGRQGRQETQYF
TRBV18	TRBJ1-1	NA	NA	TGTGCCAGCTCACGAGCAGGGGTGACCACTGAAGCTTTCTTT	CASSRAGVTTEAFF
TRBV7-8	TRBJ2-2	NA	NA	TGTGCCAGCAGCCCACTGGGACAGAACACCGGGGAGCTGTTTTTT	CASSPLGQNTGELFF
TRBV7-8	TRBJ1-3	NA	NA	TGTGCCAGCAGCTTAGGGGCAGGGGGAAACACCATATATTTT	CASSLGAGGNTIYF
TRBV21-1	TRBJ2-7	NA	NA	TGTGCCAGCAGCCCTCGCCAGGGAGCGGGTGCCTACGAGCAGTACTTC	CASSPRQGAGAYEQYF
TRBV28	TRBJ1-5	NA	TRBD1	TGTGCCAGCAGCCTCCGAACCGGGACAGGGAATCAGCCCCAGCATTTT	CASSLRTGTGNQPQHF
TRBV4-1	TRBJ2-5	NA	TRBD1	TGCGCCAGCAGCCCGACAGGGGGCCTAAGGTCTCGGGGGACCCAGTACTTC	CASSPTGGLRSRGTQYF
TRBV6-5	TRBJ2-7	once	TRBD1	TGTGCCAGCAGTTACGGACAGGGACCCTCCTACGAGCAGTACTTC	CASSYGQGPSYEQYF
TRBV6-1	TRBJ2-7	NA	NA	TGTGCCAGCAGTGTGACCTACGAGCAGTACTTC	CASSVTYEQYF
TRBV4-3	TRBJ1-2	NA	NA	TGCGCCAGCAGCACCCCCGGGACCTGGAGCTACACCTTC	CASSTPGTWSYTF
TRBV7-2	TRBJ2-1	NA	TRBD2	TGTGCCAGCAACCCTAGCGGGAGCCCCTACAATGAGCAGTTCTTC	CASNPSGSPYNEQFF
TRBV18	TRBJ2-3	NA	NA	TGTGCCAGCTCACCAAGACAGAGCACAGATACGCAGTATTTT	CASSPRQSTDTQYF
TRBV7-3	TRBJ2-1	NA	TRBD2	TGTGCCAGCAGCCAGCGGGAGGGCCCCAATGAGCAGTTCTTC	CASSQREGPNEQFF
TRBV6-6	TRBJ2-6	NA	NA	TGTGCCAGCATTCAGGGTTCTGGGGCCAACGTCCTGACTTTC	CASIQGSGANVLTF
TRBV5-6	TRBJ2-7	NA	NA	TGTGCCAGCAGCTTGGGACCTCCGGGGGAGCAGTACTTC	CASSLGPPGEQYF
TRBV18	TRBJ2-2	NA	NA	TGTGCCAGCTCACCAGAGTGGGGCAGGAACACCGGGGAGCTGTTTTTT	CASSPEWGRNTGELFF
TRBV19	TRBJ1-5	once	NA	TGTGCCAGTAGTATAGATCGTGGGGGTAGCAATCAGCCCCAGCATTTT	CASSIDRGGSNQPQHF
TRBV5-5	TRBJ2-7	NA	TRBD1	TGTGCCAGCAGCCACCGGGACAGCCTCCCAATTTCCTCCTACGAGCAGTACTTC	CASSHRDSLPISSYEQYF
TRBV16	TRBJ2-1	NA	TRBD1	TGTGCCAGCAGCCGACTTCCGGGACAGGGCGGGAATGAGCAGTTCTTC	CASSRLPGQGGNEQFF